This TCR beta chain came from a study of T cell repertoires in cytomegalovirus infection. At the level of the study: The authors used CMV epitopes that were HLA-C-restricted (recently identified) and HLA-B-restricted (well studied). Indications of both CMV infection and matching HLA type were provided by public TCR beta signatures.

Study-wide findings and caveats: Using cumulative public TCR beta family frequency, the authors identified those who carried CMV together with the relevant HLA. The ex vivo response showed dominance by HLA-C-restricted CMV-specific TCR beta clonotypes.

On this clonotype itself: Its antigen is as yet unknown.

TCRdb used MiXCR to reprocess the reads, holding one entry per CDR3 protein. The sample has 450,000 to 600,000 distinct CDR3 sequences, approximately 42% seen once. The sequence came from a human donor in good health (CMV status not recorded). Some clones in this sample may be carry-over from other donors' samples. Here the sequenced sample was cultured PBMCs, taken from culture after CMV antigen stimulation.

CDR3 in amino acids: CASSHGGAPTRPGNTIYF. The CDR3 nucleotides are TGCGCCAGCAGCCACGGAGGGGCGCCGACCCGCCCTGGAAACACCATATATTTT. The chain employs TRBV4-1 and TRBJ1-3; possible D gene TRBD1, 5 bases. The ends were cut back, 3 bases at V and 2 bases at J, with 20 bases in the middle. The CDR3 has 18 residues. CDR1 and CDR2 (germline): MGHRA, YSYEKL.